This T cell receptor beta chain was profiled in a study of blood T cell repertoires in COVID-19. Germline loops: CDR1 MGHDK, CDR2 SYGVNS. V was trimmed by 6 bases and J by 6 bases, leaving 11 bases between them. The CDR3 extends over 13 amino acids. Self-reported history from a screening survey and questionnaire set each donor's cohort. Original analysis: Reference gene primer amplification in the assay estimated nucleated cell counts. Profiled with immunoSEQ multiplex PCR; TCRdb holds only in-frame clones, not every one. Clone size and the V and J calls come from that table; the DNA yielded D and trimming. Of 400,000 to 500,000 clones in the sample, about 88% were seen once.

The origin of this receptor is a woman aged 18 to 35 who had been exposed to COVID-19. V gene TRBV25-1 combines with J gene TRBJ2-2; D possibly corresponds to TRBD1 (5 bases). Sequencing input: PBMCs or T cells enriched from blood (not recorded which). CDR3: CASRGLGAGELFF. DNA of the CDR3: TGTGCCAGCAGGGGGCTCGGCGCCGGGGAGCTGTTTTTT. Combining the CDR3 with reference TRBV25-1 and TRBJ2-2 gives the whole variable domain EADIYQTPRYLVIGTGKKITLECSQTMGHDKMYWYQQDPGMELHLIHYSYGVNSTEKGDLSSESTVSRIRTEHFPLTLESARPSHTSQYLCASRGLGAGELFFGEGSRLTVL.